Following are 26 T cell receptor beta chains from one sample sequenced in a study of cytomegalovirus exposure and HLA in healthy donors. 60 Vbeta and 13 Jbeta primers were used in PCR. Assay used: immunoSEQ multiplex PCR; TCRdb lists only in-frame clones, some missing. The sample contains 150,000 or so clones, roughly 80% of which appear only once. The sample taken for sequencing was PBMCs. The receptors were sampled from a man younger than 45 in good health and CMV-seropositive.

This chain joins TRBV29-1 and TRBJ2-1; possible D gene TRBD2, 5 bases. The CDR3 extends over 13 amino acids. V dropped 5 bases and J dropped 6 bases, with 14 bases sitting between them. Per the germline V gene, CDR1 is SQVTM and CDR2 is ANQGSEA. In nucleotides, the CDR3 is TGCAGCGTTCTTCGGGATAGGTCCAATGAGCAGTTCTTC. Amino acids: CSVLRDRSNEQFF.

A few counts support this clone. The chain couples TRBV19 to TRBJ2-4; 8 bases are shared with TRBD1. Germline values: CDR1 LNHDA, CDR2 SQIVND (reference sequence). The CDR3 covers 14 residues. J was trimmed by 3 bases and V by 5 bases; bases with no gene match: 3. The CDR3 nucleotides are TGTGCCAGTAGTCAGGGGGCAGACAAAAACATTCAGTACTTC. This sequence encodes CASSQGADKNIQYF.

CDR3 residues: CASSQDDWTEAFF. As DNA, the CDR3 is TGCGCCAGCAGCCAAGATGACTGGACTGAAGCTTTCTTT. V usage is TRBV4-3 and J usage is TRBJ1-1; D is unclear. This CDR3 region has 13 residues. Germline CDR1 and CDR2: LGHNA and YSLEER. The V gene lost 0 bases and the J gene lost 5 bases, with 7 bases spanning the gap.

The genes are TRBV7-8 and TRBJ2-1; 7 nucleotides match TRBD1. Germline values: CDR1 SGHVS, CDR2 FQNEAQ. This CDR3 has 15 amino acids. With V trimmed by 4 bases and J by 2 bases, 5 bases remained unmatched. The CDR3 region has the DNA TGTGCCAGCAGCTCCCGGGACAGCCCCTACAATGAGCAGTTCTTC. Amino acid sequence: CASSSRDSPYNEQFF.

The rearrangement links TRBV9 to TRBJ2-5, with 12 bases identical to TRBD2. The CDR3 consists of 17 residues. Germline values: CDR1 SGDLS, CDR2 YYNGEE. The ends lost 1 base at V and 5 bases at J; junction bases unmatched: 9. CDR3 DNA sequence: TGTGCCAGCAGCGTACGGCCTAGCGGGGGGGCTGGGGAGACCCAGTACTTC. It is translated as CASSVRPSGGAGETQYF. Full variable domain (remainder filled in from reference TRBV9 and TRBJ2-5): DSGVTQTPKHLITATGQRVTLRCSPRSGDLSVYWYQQSLDQGLQFLIQYYNGEERAKGNILERFSAQQFPDLHSELNLSSLELGDSALYFCASSVRPSGGAGETQYFGPGTRLLVL.

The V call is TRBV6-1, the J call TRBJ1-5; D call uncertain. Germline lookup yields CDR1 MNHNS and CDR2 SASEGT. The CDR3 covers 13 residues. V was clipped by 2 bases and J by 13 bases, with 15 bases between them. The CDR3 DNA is TGTGCCAGCAGTGAAACTGTGAGAGGATCTCAGCATTTT. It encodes CASSETVRGSQHF.

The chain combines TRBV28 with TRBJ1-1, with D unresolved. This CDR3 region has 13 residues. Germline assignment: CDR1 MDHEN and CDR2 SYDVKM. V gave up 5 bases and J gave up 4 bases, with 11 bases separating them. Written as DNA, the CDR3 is TGTGCCAGCAGTCCGGTTTCGGTCACTGAAGCTTTCTTT. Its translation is CASSPVSVTEAFF. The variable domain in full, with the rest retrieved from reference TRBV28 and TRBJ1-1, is DVKVTQSSRYLVKRTGEKVFLECVQDMDHENMFWYRQDPGLGLRLIYFSYDVKMKEKGDIPEGYSVSREKKERFSLILESASTNQTSMYLCASSPVSVTEAFFGQGTRLTVV.

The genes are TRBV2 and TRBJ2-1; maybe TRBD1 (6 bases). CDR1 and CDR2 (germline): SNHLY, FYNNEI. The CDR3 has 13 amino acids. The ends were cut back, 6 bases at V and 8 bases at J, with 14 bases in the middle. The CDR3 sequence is CASSLVGAHEQFF. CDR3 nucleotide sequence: TGTGCCAGCAGCTTGGTGGGGGCCCATGAGCAGTTCTTC.

The CDR3 is CATSSPERGAGNTIYF. The CDR3 DNA is TGTGCCACCAGCAGTCCGGAGCGGGGTGCTGGAAACACCATATATTTT. This chain uses TRBV15 with TRBJ1-3, with unresolved D. V shed 3 bases and J shed 2 bases, with 14 bases lying between them. The CDR3 consists of 16 residues. Germline CDR1 reads LNHNV; CDR2 reads YYDKDF (reference sequence).

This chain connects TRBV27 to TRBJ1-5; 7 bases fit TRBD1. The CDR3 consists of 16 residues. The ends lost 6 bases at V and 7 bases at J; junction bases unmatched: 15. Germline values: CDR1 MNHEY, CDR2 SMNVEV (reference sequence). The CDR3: CASSPRQGLGGQPQHF. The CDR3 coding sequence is TGTGCCAGCAGCCCGAGACAGGGCCTAGGCGGGCAGCCCCAGCATTTT.

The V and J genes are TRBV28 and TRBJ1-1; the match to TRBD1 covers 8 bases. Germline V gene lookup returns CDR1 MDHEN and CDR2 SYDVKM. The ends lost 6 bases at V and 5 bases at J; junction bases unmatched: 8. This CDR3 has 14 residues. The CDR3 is CASSNGQGWTEAFF. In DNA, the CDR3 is TGTGCCAGCAGCAACGGACAGGGATGGACTGAAGCTTTCTTT.

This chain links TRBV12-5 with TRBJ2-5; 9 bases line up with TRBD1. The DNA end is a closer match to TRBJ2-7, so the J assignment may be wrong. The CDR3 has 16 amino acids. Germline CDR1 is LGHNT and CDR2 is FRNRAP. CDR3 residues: CASGLPGQGNAYEQYF. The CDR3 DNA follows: TGTGCTAGTGGTTTGCCTGGACAGGGGAACGCCTACGAGCAGTACTTC.

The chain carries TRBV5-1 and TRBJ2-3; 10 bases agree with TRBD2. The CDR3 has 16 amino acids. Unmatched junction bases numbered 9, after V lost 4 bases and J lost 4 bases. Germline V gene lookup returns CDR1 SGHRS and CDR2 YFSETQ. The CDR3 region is CASSPPASGSSDTQYF. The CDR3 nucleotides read TGCGCCAGCAGCCCTCCCGCTAGCGGGAGCTCAGATACGCAGTATTTT. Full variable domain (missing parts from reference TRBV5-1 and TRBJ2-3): KAGVTQTPRYLIKTRGQQVTLSCSPISGHRSVSWYQQTPGQGLQFLFEYFSETQRNKGNFPGRFSGRQFSNSRSEMNVSTLELGDSALYLCASSPPASGSSDTQYFGPGTRLTVL.

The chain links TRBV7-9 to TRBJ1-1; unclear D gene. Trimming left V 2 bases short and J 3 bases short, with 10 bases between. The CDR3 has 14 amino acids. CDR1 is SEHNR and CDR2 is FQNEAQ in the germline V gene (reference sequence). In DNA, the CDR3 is TGTGCCAGCAGCTTACAGGCGTGGGACACTGAAGCTTTCTTT. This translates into CASSLQAWDTEAFF. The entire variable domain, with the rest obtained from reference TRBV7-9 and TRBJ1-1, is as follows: DTGVSQNPRHKITKRGQNVTFRCDPISEHNRLYWYRQTLGQGPEFLTYFQNEAQLEKSRLLSDRFSAERPKGSFSTLEIQRTEQGDSAMYLCASSLQAWDTEAFFGQGTRLTVV.

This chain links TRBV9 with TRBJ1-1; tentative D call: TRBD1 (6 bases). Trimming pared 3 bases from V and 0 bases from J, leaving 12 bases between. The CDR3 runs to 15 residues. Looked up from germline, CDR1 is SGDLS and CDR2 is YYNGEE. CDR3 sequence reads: CASSARTVMNTEAFF. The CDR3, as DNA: TGTGCCAGCAGCGCACGGACAGTGATGAACACTGAAGCTTTCTTT.

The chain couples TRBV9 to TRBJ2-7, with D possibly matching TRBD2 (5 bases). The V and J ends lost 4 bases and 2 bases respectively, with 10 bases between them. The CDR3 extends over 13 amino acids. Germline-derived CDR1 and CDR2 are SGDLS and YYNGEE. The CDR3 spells CASSPNGAYEQYF. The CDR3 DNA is TGTGCCAGCAGCCCAAACGGGGCCTACGAGCAGTACTTC.

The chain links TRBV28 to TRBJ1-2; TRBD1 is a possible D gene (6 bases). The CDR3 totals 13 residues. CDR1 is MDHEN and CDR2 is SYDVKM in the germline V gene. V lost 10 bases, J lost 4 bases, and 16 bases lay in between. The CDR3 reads CATGGGQVYGYTF. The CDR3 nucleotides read TGTGCCACCGGGGGGGGGCAGGTCTATGGCTACACCTTC.

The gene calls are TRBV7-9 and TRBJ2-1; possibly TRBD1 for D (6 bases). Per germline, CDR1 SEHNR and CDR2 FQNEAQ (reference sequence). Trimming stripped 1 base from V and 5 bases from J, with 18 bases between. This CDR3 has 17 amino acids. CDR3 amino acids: CASSLENHRDAHNEQFF. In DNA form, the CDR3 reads TGTGCCAGCAGCTTAGAGAACCACAGGGATGCGCACAATGAGCAGTTCTTC.

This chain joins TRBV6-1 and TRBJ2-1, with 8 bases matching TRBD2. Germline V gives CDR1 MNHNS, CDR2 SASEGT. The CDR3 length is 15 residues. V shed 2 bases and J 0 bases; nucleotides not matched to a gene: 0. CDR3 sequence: CASSELAGSYNEQFF. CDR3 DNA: TGTGCCAGCAGTGAACTAGCGGGCTCCTACAATGAGCAGTTCTTC.

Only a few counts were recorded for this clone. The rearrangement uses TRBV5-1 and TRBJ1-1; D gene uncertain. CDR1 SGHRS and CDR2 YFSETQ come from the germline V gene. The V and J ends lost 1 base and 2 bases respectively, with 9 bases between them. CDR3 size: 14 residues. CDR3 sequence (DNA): TGCGCCAGCAGCTTGTCTCCAGAAAACACTGAAGCTTTCTTT. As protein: CASSLSPENTEAFF.

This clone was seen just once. CDR3 loop: CASSWTGGSYEQYF. CDR3 nucleotides: TGTGCCAGCAGCTGGACAGGGGGCTCCTACGAGCAGTACTTC. This rearrangement joins TRBV7-9 to TRBJ2-7; 10 nucleotides align to TRBD1. J was trimmed by 0 bases and V by 4 bases; bases with no gene match: 0. CDR3 length: 14 amino acids. Per the germline V gene, CDR1 is SEHNR and CDR2 is FQNEAQ (reference sequence).

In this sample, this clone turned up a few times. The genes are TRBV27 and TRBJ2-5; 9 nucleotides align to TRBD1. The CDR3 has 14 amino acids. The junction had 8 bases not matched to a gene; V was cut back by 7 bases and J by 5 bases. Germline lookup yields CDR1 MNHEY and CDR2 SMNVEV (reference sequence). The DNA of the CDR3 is TGTGCCAGCAAATATCTGGGACAGGGTGAGACCCAGTACTTC. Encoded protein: CASKYLGQGETQYF.

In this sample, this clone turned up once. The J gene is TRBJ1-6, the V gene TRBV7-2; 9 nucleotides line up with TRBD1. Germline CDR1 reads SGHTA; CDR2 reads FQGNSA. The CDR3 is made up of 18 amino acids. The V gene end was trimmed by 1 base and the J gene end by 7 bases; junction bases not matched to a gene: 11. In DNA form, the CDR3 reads TGTGCCAGCAGCTTAGGGGGACAGGGAACTGTTAGGAATTCACCCCTCCACTTT. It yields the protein CASSLGGQGTVRNSPLHF. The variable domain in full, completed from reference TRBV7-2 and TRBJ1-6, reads GAGVSQSPSNKVTEKGKDVELRCDPISGHTALYWYRQSLGQGLEFLIYFQGNSAPDKSGLPSDRFSAERTGGSVSTLTIQRTQQEDSAVYLCASSLGGQGTVRNSPLHFGNGTRLTVT.

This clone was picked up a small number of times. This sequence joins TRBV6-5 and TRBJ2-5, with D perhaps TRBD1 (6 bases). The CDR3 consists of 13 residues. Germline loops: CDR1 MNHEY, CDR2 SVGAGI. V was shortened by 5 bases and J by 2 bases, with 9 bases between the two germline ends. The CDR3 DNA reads TGTGCCAGCAGTCGGACAGAGCAAGAGACCCAGTACTTC. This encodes CASSRTEQETQYF.

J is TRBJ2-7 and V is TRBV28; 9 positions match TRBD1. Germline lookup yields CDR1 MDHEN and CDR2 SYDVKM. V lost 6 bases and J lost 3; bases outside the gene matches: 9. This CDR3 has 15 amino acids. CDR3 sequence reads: CASRSRQGDHYEQYF. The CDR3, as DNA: TGTGCCAGCAGATCCAGACAGGGGGACCACTACGAGCAGTACTTC.

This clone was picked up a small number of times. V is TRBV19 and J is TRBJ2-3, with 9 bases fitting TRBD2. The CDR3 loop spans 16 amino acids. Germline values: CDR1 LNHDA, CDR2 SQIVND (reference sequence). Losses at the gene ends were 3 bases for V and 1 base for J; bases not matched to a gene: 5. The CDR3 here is CASSIQRGVRTDTQYF. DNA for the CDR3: TGTGCCAGTAGTATCCAGCGGGGGGTCCGCACAGATACGCAGTATTTT.